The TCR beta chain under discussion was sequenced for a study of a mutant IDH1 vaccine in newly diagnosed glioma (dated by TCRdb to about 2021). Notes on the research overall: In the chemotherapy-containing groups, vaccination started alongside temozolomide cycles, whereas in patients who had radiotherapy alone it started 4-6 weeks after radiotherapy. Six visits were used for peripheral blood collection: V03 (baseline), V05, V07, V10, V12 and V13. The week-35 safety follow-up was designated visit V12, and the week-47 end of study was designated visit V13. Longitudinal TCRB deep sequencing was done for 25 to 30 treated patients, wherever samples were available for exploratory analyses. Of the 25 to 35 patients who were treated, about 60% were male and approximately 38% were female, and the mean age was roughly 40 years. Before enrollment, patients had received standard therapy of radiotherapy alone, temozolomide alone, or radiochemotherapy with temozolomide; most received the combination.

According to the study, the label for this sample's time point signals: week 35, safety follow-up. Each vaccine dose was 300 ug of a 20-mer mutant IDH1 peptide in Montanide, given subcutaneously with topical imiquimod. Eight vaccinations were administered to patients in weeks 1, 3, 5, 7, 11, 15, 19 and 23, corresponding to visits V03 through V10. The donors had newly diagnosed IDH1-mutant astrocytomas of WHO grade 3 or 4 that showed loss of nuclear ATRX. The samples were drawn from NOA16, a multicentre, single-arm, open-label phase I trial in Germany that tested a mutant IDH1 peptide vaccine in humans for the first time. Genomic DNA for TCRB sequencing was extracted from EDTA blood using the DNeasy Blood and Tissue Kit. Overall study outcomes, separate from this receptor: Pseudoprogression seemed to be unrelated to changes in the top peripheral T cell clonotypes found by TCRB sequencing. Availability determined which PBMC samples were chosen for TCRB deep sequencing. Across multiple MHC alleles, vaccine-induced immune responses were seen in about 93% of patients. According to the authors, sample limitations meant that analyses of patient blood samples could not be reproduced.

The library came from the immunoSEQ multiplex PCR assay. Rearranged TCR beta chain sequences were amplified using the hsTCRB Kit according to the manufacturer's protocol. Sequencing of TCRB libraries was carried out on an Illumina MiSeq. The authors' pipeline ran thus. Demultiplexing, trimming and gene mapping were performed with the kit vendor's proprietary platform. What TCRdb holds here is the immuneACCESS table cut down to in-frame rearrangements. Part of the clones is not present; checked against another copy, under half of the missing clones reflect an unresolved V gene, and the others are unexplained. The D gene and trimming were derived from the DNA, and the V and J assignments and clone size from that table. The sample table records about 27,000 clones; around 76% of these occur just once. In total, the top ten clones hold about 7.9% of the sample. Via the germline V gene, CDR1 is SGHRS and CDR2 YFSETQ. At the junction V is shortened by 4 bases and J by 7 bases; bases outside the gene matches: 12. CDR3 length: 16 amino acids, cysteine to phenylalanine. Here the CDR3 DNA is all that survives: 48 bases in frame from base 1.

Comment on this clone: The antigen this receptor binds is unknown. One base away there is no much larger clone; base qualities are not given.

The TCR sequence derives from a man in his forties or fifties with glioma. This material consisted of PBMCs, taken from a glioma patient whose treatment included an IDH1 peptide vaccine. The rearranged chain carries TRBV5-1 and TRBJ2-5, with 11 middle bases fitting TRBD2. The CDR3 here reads CASSPTPTSGRGTQYF. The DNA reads TGCGCCAGCAGCCCCACCCCCACTAGCGGGAGAGGGACCCAGTACTTC. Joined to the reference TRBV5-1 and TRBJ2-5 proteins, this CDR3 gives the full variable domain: KAGVTQTPRYLIKTRGQQVTLSCSPISGHRSVSWYQQTPGQGLQFLFEYFSETQRNKGNFPGRFSGRQFSNSRSEMNVSTLELGDSALYLCASSPTPTSGRGTQYFGPGTRLLVL.